This T cell receptor (beta chain) appears in the sequencing data of a study of cytomegalovirus exposure and HLA in healthy donors. General study points: Roughly even sequencing depth across donors was the assumption behind the presence/absence analyses.

It was with 60 Vbeta and 13 Jbeta primers that the PCR ran. Assay: immunoSEQ multiplex PCR; the TCRdb copy retains only in-frame clones and omits some. The sample contains 130,000 to 150,000 clones, roughly 79% of which appear only once. To note about this clone: Its antigen is unknown.

Sequenced: PBMCs. The sequence came from a woman in her twenties or thirties in good health and CMV-seronegative.

CDR3 nucleotide sequence: TGTGCCAGCAACCCCGGGGGGGCCGGTGAGACCCAGTACTTC. Protein: CASNPGGAGETQYF. J is TRBJ2-5 and V is TRBV5-6; TRBD2 matches at 8 bases. Germline trimming cut 6 bases from V and 5 bases from J; bases unmatched to any gene: 9. There are 14 residues in the CDR3. Germline loops: CDR1 SGHDT, CDR2 YYEEEE.